Listed below are T cell receptor beta chains from one sample, sequenced in a study of blood T cell repertoires in COVID-19. The data were produced by immunoSEQ multiplex PCR, yet TCRdb's version contains in-frame clones alone and is incomplete. The table has about 170,000 clones, 70% to 90% seen once. Sequenced: peripheral blood. Source of these receptors: a woman older than 75 with COVID-19, enrolled during active disease. CDR3s include the opening cysteine and the closing phenylalanine or tryptophan. D genes are given only for firm matches. Expanded clones are given a class, and other clones once, few, many or no size at all.

j_gene,d_gene,len,v_gene,abundance,CDR3aa,CDR3nt
TRBJ1-6,.,13,TRBV12-3/TRBV12-4,.,CASTRTGNSPLHF,TGTGCCAGCACCCGGACGGGGAATTCACCCCTCCACTTT
TRBJ2-5,TRBD2,14,TRBV5-1,.,CASSLAGARETQYF,TGCGCCAGCAGCCTGGCGGGAGCGCGGGAGACCCAGTACTTC
TRBJ1-6,.,13,TRBV7-2,.,CASSLGGGQPLHF,TGTGCCAGCAGCTTAGGCGGGGGGCAACCCCTCCACTTT
TRBJ2-5,.,13,TRBV28,.,CASMRTGMETQYF,TGTGCCAGCATGCGTACAGGGATGGAGACCCAGTACTTC
TRBJ1-5,.,13,TRBV27,.,CASRNRGNQPQHF,TGTGCCAGCAGAAACAGGGGCAATCAGCCCCAGCATTTT
TRBJ2-3,TRBD2,18,TRBV27,once,CASSPTRLAGGGTDTQYF,TGTGCCAGCAGTCCGACACGACTAGCGGGAGGTGGCACAGATACGCAGTATTTT
TRBJ1-4,.,11,TRBV7-9,.,CASSGAAKLFF,TGTGCCAGCAGCGGAGCCGCCAAACTGTTTTTT
TRBJ2-2,.,14,TRBV27,.,CASRLRVNTGELFF,TGTGCCAGCAGACTCAGGGTGAACACCGGGGAGCTGTTTTTT
TRBJ1-3,TRBD1,17,TRBV7-8,.,CASSLGRGTAPGNTIYF,TGTGCCAGCAGCTTAGGAAGAGGGACAGCCCCTGGAAACACCATATATTTT
TRBJ2-7,.,13,TRBV28,.,CASTPGDSYEQYF,TGTGCCAGCACCCCCGGGGATTCCTACGAGCAGTACTTC
TRBJ2-5,.,13,TRBV27,.,CASSRALQETQYF,TGTGCCAGCAGCAGGGCCTTGCAAGAGACCCAGTACTTC
TRBJ2-5,TRBD2,16,TRBV6-2/TRBV6-3,.,CASSYSSGGEGETQYF,TGTGCCAGCAGTTACTCGAGCGGGGGCGAAGGAGAGACCCAGTACTTC
TRBJ2-7,.,14,TRBV7-3,.,CASSQTSASYEQYF,TGTGCCAGCAGCCAGACTTCTGCCTCTTACGAGCAGTACTTC
TRBJ2-5,.,14,TRBV2,.,CASTSVVPQETQYF,TGTGCCAGCACTTCCGTAGTCCCACAAGAGACCCAGTACTTC
TRBJ2-7,.,13,TRBV18,once,CASSPSRGFEQYF,TGTGCCAGCTCACCATCTAGGGGGTTCGAGCAGTACTTC
TRBJ2-2,.,18,TRBV19,.,CASSRTRDRISVTGELFF,TGTGCCAGTAGTAGAACGCGGGACCGGATTAGCGTCACCGGGGAGCTGTTTTTT
TRBJ1-1,.,14,TRBV10-3,.,CAISEPGFGPEAFF,TGTGCCATCAGTGAGCCGGGGTTCGGACCTGAAGCTTTCTTT
TRBJ1-3,TRBD1,17,TRBV6-1,.,CASSAPGTGGSGNTIYF,TGTGCCAGCAGTGCACCAGGGACAGGGGGCTCTGGAAACACCATATATTTT
TRBJ2-3,.,15,TRBV3-1/TRBV3-2,.,CASSQAHREADTQYF,TGTGCCAGCAGCCAAGCACACCGGGAAGCAGATACGCAGTATTTT
TRBJ1-5,TRBD1,17,TRBV28,few,CASSSGQRLPILWPQHF,TGTGCCAGCAGTTCGGGACAGCGACTGCCCATATTGTGGCCCCAGCATTTT
TRBJ1-5,.,12,TRBV28,.,CASKGGYQPQHF,TGTGCCAGCAAGGGAGGTTATCAGCCCCAGCATTTT
TRBJ1-1,.,13,TRBV3-1/TRBV3-2,.,CASRNSRVNEAFF,TGTGCCAGCCGAAATTCGCGCGTCAATGAAGCTTTCTTT
TRBJ2-5,TRBD2,15,TRBV7-6,.,CASSTLAETQETQYF,TGTGCCAGCAGCACTCTAGCGGAGACCCAAGAGACCCAGTACTTC
TRBJ2-7,.,15,TRBV23-1,.,CASSQSILQVYEQYF,TGCGCCAGCAGTCAATCGATCCTTCAGGTTTACGAGCAGTACTTC
TRBJ2-7,TRBD1,13,TRBV6-5,once,CASKTGGSYEQYF,TGTGCCAGCAAGACAGGGGGTTCCTACGAGCAGTACTTC
TRBJ1-2,.,16,TRBV7-8,few,CASSPRRADLNYGYTF,TGTGCCAGCAGCCCGAGGCGGGCGGACTTAAACTATGGCTACACCTTC
TRBJ1-6,.,15,TRBV5-1,.,CASSPRGGRNSPLHF,TGCGCCAGCAGTCCCCGGGGCGGGAGGAATTCACCCCTCCACTTT
TRBJ1-1,TRBD1,16,TRBV7-9,once,CASSLGHRGMNTEAFF,TGTGCCAGCAGCTTAGGCCACAGGGGGATGAACACTGAAGCTTTCTTT
TRBJ2-5,TRBD2,18,TRBV28,.,CASSLGLAGGPNGKTQYF,TGTGCCAGCAGTTTAGGTCTAGCGGGAGGGCCTAATGGAAAGACCCAGTACTTC
TRBJ1-4,TRBD1,14,TRBV6-5,once,CASRAGTGDEKLFF,TGTGCCAGCAGAGCCGGGACAGGGGATGAAAAACTGTTTTTT
TRBJ2-7,.,16,TRBV7-2,once,CASSHLWTERSYEQYF,TGTGCCAGCAGCCACCTTTGGACTGAACGCTCCTACGAGCAGTACTTC
TRBJ1-2,.,13,TRBV7-2,.,CASSLGLGEGYTF,TGTGCCAGCAGCTTAGGGCTAGGGGAAGGCTACACCTTC
TRBJ1-5,TRBD1,14,TRBV11-2,.,CASSPRDRSGPQHF,TGTGCCAGCAGCCCAAGGGACAGGTCGGGACCCCAGCATTTT
TRBJ2-5,.,12,TRBV2,.,CASSANEETQYF,TGTGCCAGCAGTGCAAACGAGGAGACCCAGTACTTC
TRBJ1-5,.,14,TRBV5-6,.,CASSLVGSVQPQHF,TGTGCCAGCAGCTTGGTTGGCAGTGTTCAGCCCCAGCATTTT
TRBJ2-1,TRBD2,16,TRBV28,few,CASSPLEGRAGNEQFF,TGTGCCAGCAGTCCCCTTGAGGGGAGGGCCGGGAATGAGCAGTTCTTC
TRBJ2-3,TRBD1,18,TRBV24-1,.,CATSDTGRGGQVTDTQYF,TGTGCCACCAGTGATACTGGTAGAGGTGGACAGGTCACAGATACGCAGTATTTT
TRBJ1-4,.,18,TRBV7-6,.,CASSPGLQGTRFNEKLFF,TGTGCCAGCAGCCCCGGCCTACAGGGAACCCGCTTTAATGAAAAACTGTTTTTT
TRBJ1-6,TRBD1,15,TRBV18,.,CASSSDRGGNSPLHF,TGTGCCAGCTCTTCGGACAGGGGAGGGAATTCACCCCTCCACTTT
TRBJ2-2,.,15,TRBV3-1/TRBV3-2,.,CASRLQGSNTGELFF,TGTGCCAGCAGATTACAGGGATCGAACACCGGGGAGCTGTTTTTT
TRBJ2-3,TRBD1,15,TRBV5-6,.,CASSLADRVPDTQYF,TGTGCCAGCAGCTTGGCGGACAGGGTACCAGATACGCAGTATTTT
TRBJ2-7,.,14,TRBV5-1,.,CASSLEQDSYEQYF,TGCGCCAGCAGCTTGGAACAGGACTCCTACGAGCAGTACTTC
TRBJ1-2,.,11,TRBV19,.,CASSQTLGYTF,TGTGCCAGTAGTCAGACTCTCGGCTACACCTTC
TRBJ1-4,TRBD1,14,TRBV28,.,CASTGTSGGEKLFF,TGTGCCAGCACCGGAACCTCAGGGGGGGAAAAACTGTTTTTT
TRBJ1-4,TRBD1,15,TRBV4-2,.,CASSQVQNRGEKLFF,TGTGCCAGCAGCCAAGTTCAGAACAGGGGTGAAAAACTGTTTTTT
TRBJ2-2,TRBD1,13,TRBV12-3/TRBV12-4,.,CASSLTGGGELFF,TGTGCCAGCAGTTTGACAGGGGGCGGGGAGCTGTTTTTT
TRBJ1-3,.,14,TRBV7-2,.,CASSFGRAGNTIYF,TGTGCCAGCAGCTTTGGGAGAGCCGGAAACACCATATATTTT
TRBJ2-3,.,15,TRBV6-5,.,CASSLDGLRSDTQYF,TGTGCCAGCAGTCTTGACGGACTCCGCTCAGATACGCAGTATTTT
TRBJ1-2,TRBD1,16,TRBV6-5,.,CASSWHRGIANYGYTF,TGTGCCAGCAGTTGGCACAGGGGAATCGCTAACTATGGCTACACCTTC
TRBJ2-3,.,13,TRBV12-3/TRBV12-4,.,CASRSQFQDTQYF,TGTGCCAGCAGGTCCCAGTTCCAAGATACGCAGTATTTT
TRBJ1-5,TRBD1,14,TRBV2,.,CASSEAAGQGPQHF,TGTGCCAGCAGTGAAGCGGCTGGACAGGGCCCCCAGCATTTT
TRBJ2-7,.,14,TRBV9,.,CASSVQFWGDEQYF,TGTGCCAGCAGCGTCCAATTTTGGGGGGACGAGCAGTACTTC
TRBJ2-2,.,15,TRBV2,few,CASGAINSNTGELFF,TGTGCCAGCGGGGCAATAAACTCGAACACCGGGGAGCTGTTTTTT